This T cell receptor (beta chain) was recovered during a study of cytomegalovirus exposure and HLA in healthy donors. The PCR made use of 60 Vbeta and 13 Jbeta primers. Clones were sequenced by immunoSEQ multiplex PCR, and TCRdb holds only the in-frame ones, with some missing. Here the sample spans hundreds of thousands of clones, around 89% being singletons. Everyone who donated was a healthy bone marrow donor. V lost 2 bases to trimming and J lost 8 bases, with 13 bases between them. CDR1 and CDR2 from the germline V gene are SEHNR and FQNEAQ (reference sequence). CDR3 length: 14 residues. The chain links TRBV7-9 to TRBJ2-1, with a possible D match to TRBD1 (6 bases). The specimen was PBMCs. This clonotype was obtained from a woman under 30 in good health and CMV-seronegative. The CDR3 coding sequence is TGTGCCAGCAGCTTATCAGGGGTAATGGATGAGCAGTTCTTC. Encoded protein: CASSLSGVMDEQFF.